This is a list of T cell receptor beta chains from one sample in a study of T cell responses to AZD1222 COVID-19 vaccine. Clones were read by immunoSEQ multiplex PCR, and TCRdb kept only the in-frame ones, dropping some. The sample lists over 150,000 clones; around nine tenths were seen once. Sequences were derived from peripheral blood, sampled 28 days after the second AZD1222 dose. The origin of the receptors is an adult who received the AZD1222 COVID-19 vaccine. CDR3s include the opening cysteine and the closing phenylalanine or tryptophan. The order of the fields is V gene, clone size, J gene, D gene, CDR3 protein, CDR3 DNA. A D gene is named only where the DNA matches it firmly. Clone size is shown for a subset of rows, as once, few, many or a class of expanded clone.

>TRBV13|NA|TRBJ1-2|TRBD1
CASSYGQGHYGYTF
TGTGCCAGCAGCTATGGACAGGGACACTATGGCTACACCTTC
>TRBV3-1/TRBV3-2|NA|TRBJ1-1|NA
CASSQDRRDPRAFF
TGTGCCAGCAGCCAAGACCGCAGGGATCCAAGAGCTTTCTTT
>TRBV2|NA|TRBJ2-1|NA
CASTFLDEQFF
TGTGCCAGCACATTCCTTGATGAGCAGTTCTTC
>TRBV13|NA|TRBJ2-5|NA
CASSLLLQETQYF
TGTGCCAGCAGCTTATTGCTACAAGAGACCCAGTACTTC
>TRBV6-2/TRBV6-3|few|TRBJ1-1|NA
CASSYFGSEAFF
TGTGCCAGCAGTTACTTCGGGAGTGAAGCTTTCTTT
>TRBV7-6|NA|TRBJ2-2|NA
CASSPPPGHTNTGELFF
TGTGCCAGCAGCCCCCCTCCGGGCCATACGAACACCGGGGAGCTGTTTTTT
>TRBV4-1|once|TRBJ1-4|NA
CASSQGGATNEKLFF
TGCGCCAGCAGCCAAGGCGGGGCAACTAATGAAAAACTGTTTTTT
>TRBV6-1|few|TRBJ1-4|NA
CASSEGVGTNEKLFF
TGTGCCAGCAGTGAAGGGGTCGGAACTAATGAAAAACTGTTTTTT
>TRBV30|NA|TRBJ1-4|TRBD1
CAWDGQGGGNEKLFF
TGTGCCTGGGACGGACAGGGCGGAGGTAATGAAAAACTGTTTTTT
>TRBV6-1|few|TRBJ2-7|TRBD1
CASSEKGTGSHEQYF
TGTGCCAGCAGTGAAAAGGGGACAGGGAGCCACGAGCAGTACTTC
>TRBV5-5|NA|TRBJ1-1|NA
CASSARQQGITEAFF
TGTGCCAGCAGCGCGAGGCAACAGGGAATCACTGAAGCTTTCTTT
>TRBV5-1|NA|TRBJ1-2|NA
CASSWIFGGYTF
TGCGCCAGCAGCTGGATATTTGGTGGCTACACCTTC
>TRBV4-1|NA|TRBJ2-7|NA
CASSQRAGVDLEQYF
TGCGCCAGCAGCCAACGCGCGGGTGTTGATTTGGAGCAGTACTTC
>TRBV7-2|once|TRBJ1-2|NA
CASSLDSLTANYGYTF
TGTGCCAGCAGCTTAGATAGTTTGACAGCTAACTATGGCTACACCTTC
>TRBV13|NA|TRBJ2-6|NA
CASSRRQLNAGANVLTF
TGTGCCAGCAGCCGCAGACAACTCAACGCTGGGGCCAACGTCCTGACTTTC
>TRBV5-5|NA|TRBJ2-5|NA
CASRLRGAVQETQYF
TGTGCCAGCAGACTACGGGGGGCGGTACAAGAGACCCAGTACTTC
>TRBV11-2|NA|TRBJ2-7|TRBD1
CASSLPGTGSYEQYF
TGTGCCAGCAGCCTCCCGGGGACAGGCTCCTACGAGCAGTACTTC
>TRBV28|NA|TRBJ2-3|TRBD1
CASSERGPSTDTQYF
TGTGCCAGCAGTGAGAGGGGGCCTAGCACAGATACGCAGTATTTT
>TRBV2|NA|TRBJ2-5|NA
CASSPLLGVGQETQYF
TGTGCCAGCAGCCCCCTTCTCGGAGTTGGCCAAGAGACCCAGTACTTC
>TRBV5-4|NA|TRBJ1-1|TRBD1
CASSFGTGGRNTEAFF
TGTGCCAGCAGCTTCGGGACAGGGGGTAGGAACACTGAAGCTTTCTTT
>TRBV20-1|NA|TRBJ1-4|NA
CSARAGEKLFF
TGCAGTGCTAGGGCGGGTGAAAAACTGTTTTTT
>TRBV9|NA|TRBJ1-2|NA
CASSVQGNYGYTF
TGTGCCAGCAGCGTGCAGGGAAACTATGGCTACACCTTC
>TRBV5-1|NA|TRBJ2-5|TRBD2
CASSPPSGGLQETQYF
TGCGCCAGCAGCCCACCTAGCGGGGGGTTACAAGAGACCCAGTACTTC
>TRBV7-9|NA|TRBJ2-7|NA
CASSPPEDHYEQYF
TGTGCCAGCAGCCCCCCAGAGGACCACTACGAGCAGTACTTC
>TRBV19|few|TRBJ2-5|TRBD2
CASSISGGAGETQYF
TGTGCCAGTAGTATCAGCGGGGGGGCCGGAGAGACCCAGTACTTC
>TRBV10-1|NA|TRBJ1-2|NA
CASSSLPGYGYTF
TGCGCCAGCAGTTCCCTCCCGGGCTATGGCTACACCTTC
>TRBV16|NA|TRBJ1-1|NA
CASSQSRGEMNTEAFF
TGTGCCAGCAGCCAATCGAGAGGGGAGATGAACACTGAAGCTTTCTTT
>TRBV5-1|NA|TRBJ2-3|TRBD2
CASSLGASGGTDTQYF
TGCGCCAGCAGCTTGGGGGCTAGCGGGGGCACAGATACGCAGTATTTT
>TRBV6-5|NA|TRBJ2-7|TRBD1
CASSPLGQVGDEQYF
TGTGCCAGCAGTCCCCTGGGACAGGTGGGAGACGAGCAGTACTTC
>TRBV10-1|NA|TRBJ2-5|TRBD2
CASSERPLAETQYF
TGCGCCAGCAGTGAGCGGCCACTAGCGGAGACCCAGTACTTC
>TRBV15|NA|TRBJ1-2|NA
CATSRDFYGYTF
TGTGCCACCAGCAGAGATTTCTATGGCTACACCTTC
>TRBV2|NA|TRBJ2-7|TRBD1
CASRAPETGTEIPQLYEQYF
TGTGCCAGCAGGGCGCCAGAAACCGGGACAGAGATACCCCAACTGTACGAGCAGTACTTC
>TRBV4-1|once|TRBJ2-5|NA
CASSQEPGAKTQYF
TGCGCCAGCAGCCAAGAACCAGGGGCGAAGACCCAGTACTTC
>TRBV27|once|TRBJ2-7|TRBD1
CASRTAGTGRYEQYF
TGTGCCAGCAGAACGGCCGGGACAGGACGTTACGAGCAGTACTTC
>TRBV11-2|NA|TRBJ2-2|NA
CASSFIAAGELFF
TGTGCCAGCAGCTTCATTGCAGCCGGGGAGCTGTTTTTT
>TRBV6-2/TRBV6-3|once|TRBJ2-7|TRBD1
CASSYWTGLQYEQYF
TGTGCCAGCAGTTACTGGACAGGTCTCCAGTACGAGCAGTACTTC